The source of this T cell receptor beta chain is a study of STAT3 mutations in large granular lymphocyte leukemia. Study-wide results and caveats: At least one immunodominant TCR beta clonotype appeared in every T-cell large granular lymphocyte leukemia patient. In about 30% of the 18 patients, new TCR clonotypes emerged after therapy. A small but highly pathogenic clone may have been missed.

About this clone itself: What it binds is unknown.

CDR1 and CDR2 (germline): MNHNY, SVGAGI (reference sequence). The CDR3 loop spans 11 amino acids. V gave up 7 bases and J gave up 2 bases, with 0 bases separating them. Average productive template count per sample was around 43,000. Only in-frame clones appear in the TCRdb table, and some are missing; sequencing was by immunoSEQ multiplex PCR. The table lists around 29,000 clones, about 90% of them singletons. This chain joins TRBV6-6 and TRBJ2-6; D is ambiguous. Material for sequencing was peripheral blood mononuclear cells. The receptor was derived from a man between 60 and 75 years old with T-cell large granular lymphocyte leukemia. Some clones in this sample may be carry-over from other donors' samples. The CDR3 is CASTGANVLTF. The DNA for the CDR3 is TGTGCCAGCACTGGGGCCAACGTCCTGACTTTC.